A single sample is the source of the 32 T cell receptor beta chains below, sequenced in a study of blood T cell repertoires in COVID-19 (dated by TCRdb to 2018 to 2021). Receptors were amplified or captured by the immunoSEQ multiplex PCR assay. TCRdb retrieved this table from immuneACCESS and kept in-frame rearrangements only. Not all clones are present; in checked studies, unresolved V genes account for under half, and no reason is known for the remainder. This sample is represented by around 200,000 clones; roughly 86% of them were singletons. In total, the top ten clones hold about 1.7% of the sample. Material for sequencing was peripheral blood. These receptors were obtained from a man younger than 35 with active or convalescent COVID-19.

In its sample, this clone was seen once. This rearrangement joins TRBV10-3 to TRBJ1-4; D possibly corresponds to TRBD1 (6 bases). Germline CDR1 ENHRY, CDR2 SYGVKD. V lost 9 bases and J 0 bases, leaving 8 bases between the germline ends. This CDR3 is 13 amino acids long. The CDR3 region is CAISGATNEKLFF. DNA of the CDR3: TGTGCCATATCAGGGGCAACTAATGAAAAACTGTTTTTT.

The J gene is TRBJ1-1, the V gene TRBV25-1; D may be TRBD1 (5 bases). The germline V gene has CDR1 MGHDK and CDR2 SYGVNS. This CDR3 is built from 14 residues. Trimming left V 6 bases short and J 5 bases short, with 16 bases between. The CDR3 spells CASSSLGGGTEAFF. The CDR3, as DNA: TGTGCCAGCAGCTCGCTCGGGGGAGGGACTGAAGCTTTCTTT.

This sequence joins TRBV5-4 and TRBJ2-3, with 12 bases aligning to TRBD2. This CDR3 is built from 17 residues. Trimming at V came to 4 bases and at J to 0 bases, leaving 6 bases not matched to a gene. Germline V gives CDR1 SGHNT, CDR2 YYREEE (reference sequence). The CDR3 spells CASSSGTSGSSTDTQYF. The CDR3 DNA sequence: TGTGCCAGCAGCAGCGGGACTAGCGGGTCTAGCACAGATACGCAGTATTTT.

The rearrangement links TRBV29-1 to TRBJ2-1; 9 nucleotides line up with TRBD1. This CDR3 is built from 14 residues. The ends lost 5 bases at V and 7 bases at J; junction bases unmatched: 9. The germline V gene has CDR1 SQVTM and CDR2 ANQGSEA. The DNA for the CDR3 is TGCAGCGTTAGCCGGGACAGGGCAGGGAATGAGCAGTTCTTC. Its protein product is CSVSRDRAGNEQFF.

The chain is built from TRBV15 and TRBJ1-5; D ambiguous. V was clipped by 2 bases and J by 6 bases, with 11 bases between them. The CDR3 covers 14 residues. CDR1 and CDR2 (germline): LNHNV, YYDKDF (reference sequence). CDR3 nucleotides: TGTGCCACCAGCAGATTACCGGCAGGTCAGCCCCAGCATTTT. Protein product: CATSRLPAGQPQHF.

The chain carries TRBV4-1 and TRBJ2-3, with 13 bases identical to TRBD2. CDR3 length: 16 residues. The V gene's germline CDR1 is MGHRA and CDR2 YSYEKL. With 4 bases clipped from V and 8 bases from J, the junction kept 9 bases outside the gene matches. The CDR3 protein is CASSLRTSGGRGTQYF. CDR3 DNA sequence: TGCGCCAGCAGCCTGAGGACTAGCGGGGGAAGGGGTACGCAGTATTTT.

The genes are TRBV2 and TRBJ1-2, with D possibly matching TRBD1 (6 bases). V lost 10 bases and J lost 4, with 10 bases in between. The CDR3 runs 11 residues. Germline V gene sequence: CDR1 SNHLY, CDR2 FYNNEI. For the CDR3, the DNA is TGTGCCACCGAGACAGGCTATGGCTACACCTTC. This translates into CATETGYGYTF.

CDR3: CASSPWEASGSPLHF. The CDR3 bases are TGTGCCAGCTCACCATGGGAGGCGTCGGGATCACCCCTCCACTTT. The V and J genes are TRBV18 and TRBJ1-6, with D uncertain. The V and J ends lost 2 bases and 10 bases respectively, with 15 bases between them. The germline gives CDR1 KGHSH, CDR2 LQKENI. The CDR3 length is 15 residues.

This rearrangement joins TRBV24-1 to TRBJ2-1, with 9 nucleotides matching TRBD1. The ends lost 3 bases at V and 2 bases at J; junction bases unmatched: 4. The CDR3 has 16 residues. Germline V CDR1 and CDR2: KGHDR, SFDVKD. The CDR3 DNA is TGTGCCACCAGTGATCGCGACAGGGGGGCCTACAATGAGCAGTTCTTC. It yields the protein CATSDRDRGAYNEQFF.

The chain employs TRBV11-2 and TRBJ2-3, with no clear D. This CDR3 has 14 amino acids. Germline lookup yields CDR1 SGHAT and CDR2 FQNNGV. V shed 1 base and J shed 2 bases, with 7 bases lying between them. The CDR3 region has the DNA TGTGCCAGCAGCTTAGGACAATCCACAGATACGCAGTATTTT. It yields the protein CASSLGQSTDTQYF.

V usage is TRBV18 and J usage is TRBJ2-1; 9 positions match TRBD2. CDR1 is KGHSH, CDR2 LQKENI, per germline. The CDR3 is made up of 16 amino acids. V shed 5 bases and J 1 base; nucleotides not matched to a gene: 6. The CDR3 DNA reads as TGTGCCAGCTCATCCCGGACTAGCGTATCCTACAATGAGCAGTTCTTC. The encoded protein is CASSSRTSVSYNEQFF.

This chain links TRBV10-3 with TRBJ1-2, with D perhaps matching TRBD1 (6 bases). V shed 8 bases and J shed 2 bases, with 15 bases lying between them. Germline V lookup: CDR1 ENHRY, CDR2 SYGVKD. The CDR3 loop spans 14 amino acids. CDR3: CAIGSITGNYGYTF. CDR3 nucleotide sequence: TGTGCCATCGGGTCAATTACAGGGAACTATGGCTACACCTTC.

This clone appeared a single time. J is TRBJ2-2 and V is TRBV15; 11 nucleotides align to TRBD2. The CDR3 sequence is 14 residues long. Unmatched junction bases numbered 3, after V lost 6 bases and J lost 6 bases. The germline V gene has CDR1 LNHNV and CDR2 YYDKDF (reference sequence). CDR3: CATRLAGVPGELFF. The CDR3 DNA is TGTGCCACCAGACTAGCGGGAGTTCCCGGGGAGCTGTTTTTT.

This clone has only one observation. The chain couples TRBV10-3 to TRBJ1-1; D possibly corresponds to TRBD1 (6 bases). With 3 bases removed from V and 2 bases from J, the gap between germline ends came to 10 bases. Germline V gene sequence: CDR1 ENHRY, CDR2 SYGVKD. The CDR3 spans 14 residues. This chain's CDR3 is CAISEQGPNTEAFF. As DNA, the CDR3 is TGTGCCATCAGTGAACAGGGCCCCAACACTGAAGCTTTCTTT.

The V call is TRBV21-1, the J call TRBJ2-6; the table assigns TRBD2, which was not confirmed against the DNA. TRBV21-1 is a pseudogene locus. This CDR3 is built from 18 residues. DNA for the CDR3: TGTGCCAGCAGCAAAGCGGTGGAGGGACTATATGGGGCCAACGTCCTGACTTTC. It codes for CASSKAVEGLYGANVLTF.

V usage is TRBV12-3 or TRBV12-4 and J usage is TRBJ2-1; the D gene is possibly TRBD1 (6 bases). The CDR3 totals 12 residues. V was pared by 6 bases and J by 8 bases, with 11 bases between. The CDR3 coding sequence is TGTGCCAGCAGCTGGGGGCAGGATGAGCAGTTCTTC. Residues: CASSWGQDEQFF.

The rearrangement joins TRBV7-9 to TRBJ2-7; 9 bases match TRBD2. The CDR3 spans 14 residues. Germline V gene lookup returns CDR1 SEHNR and CDR2 FQNEAQ (reference sequence). After removal of 5 bases from V and 6 bases from J, the junction contained 8 bases not matched to a gene. The CDR3 region is CASSPIAGESEQYF. For the CDR3, the DNA is TGTGCCAGCAGCCCCATAGCGGGAGAGAGCGAGCAGTACTTC.

The rearrangement links TRBV23-1 to TRBJ1-5; a weak D match, TRBD1 (5 bases). TRBV23-1 is classed as an ORF, of uncertain function. The CDR3 totals 16 residues. Between the trimmed V and J ends, which lost 0 bases and 5 bases, there was a span of 14 bases. CDR3 bases: TGCGCCAGCAGTCAATCTGCGCGGGGGAGACATCAGCCCCAGCATTTT. Its protein product is CASSQSARGRHQPQHF.

V and J are TRBV4-1 and TRBJ1-6, with unresolved D. V lost 5 bases and J lost 5, with 16 bases in between. The CDR3 has 16 residues. Germline V lookup: CDR1 MGHRA, CDR2 YSYEKL. The CDR3 coding sequence is TGCGCCAGCAGCGGACGGAGGACGGAGAATAATTCACCCCTCCACTTT. Protein sequence: CASSGRRTENNSPLHF.

V and J are TRBV7-9 and TRBJ2-3, with a possible D match to TRBD2 (6 bases). Germline V CDR1 and CDR2: SEHNR, FQNEAQ (reference sequence). V gave up 2 bases and J gave up 6 bases, with 9 bases separating them. The CDR3 is 13 residues long. Written as DNA, the CDR3 is TGTGCCAGCAGCTTATCCGGGGGTGATACGCAGTATTTT. This gives the protein CASSLSGGDTQYF.

This chain uses TRBV28 with TRBJ2-1; the D is unclear. The germline V gene encodes CDR1 MDHEN and CDR2 SYDVKM. This CDR3 region has 13 residues. V lost 5 bases and J 10 bases, leaving 15 bases between the germline ends. The CDR3 bases are TGTGCCAGCAGTCCCCTGCCGCGTATCGAGCAGTTCTTC. It yields the protein CASSPLPRIEQFF.

This chain uses TRBV9 with TRBJ1-6, with D perhaps TRBD1 (5 bases). Trimming took off 5 bases at V and 4 bases at J, with 10 bases between the two ends. CDR1 is SGDLS and CDR2 is YYNGEE in the germline V gene. The CDR3 totals 14 residues. Here the CDR3 reads CASRREGYNSPLHF. CDR3 in DNA: TGTGCCAGCAGGCGGGAGGGGTATAATTCACCCCTCCACTTT. The full variable domain, with the rest looked up from reference TRBV9 and TRBJ1-6, is DSGVTQTPKHLITATGQRVTLRCSPRSGDLSVYWYQQSLDQGLQFLIQYYNGEERAKGNILERFSAQQFPDLHSELNLSSLELGDSALYFCASRREGYNSPLHFGNGTRLTVT.

This clone occurred once. The chain carries TRBV7-9 and TRBJ1-2; TRBD1 agrees at 9 bases. Per the germline V gene, CDR1 is SEHNR and CDR2 is FQNEAQ (reference sequence). This CDR3 is built from 15 residues. The junction had 10 bases not matched to a gene; V was cut back by 6 bases and J by 5 bases. As DNA, the CDR3 is TGTGCCAGCAGTAAAGACGGACAGGGGAGATATGGCTACACCTTC. It is translated as CASSKDGQGRYGYTF.

The V gene is TRBV7-2, the J gene TRBJ2-3; 7 positions agree with TRBD1. The length of the CDR3 is 16 residues. The J segment lost 0 bases and the V segment lost 3 bases, leaving 6 bases of the junction unmatched. Germline V CDR1 and CDR2: SGHTA, FQGNSA. This CDR3 is CASSFTPGQSTDTQYF. The CDR3 bases are TGTGCCAGCAGCTTCACCCCGGGACAGAGCACAGATACGCAGTATTTT.

This chain connects TRBV2 to TRBJ1-1; 10 bases agree with TRBD1. Trimming at V came to 1 base and at J to 5 bases, leaving 4 bases not matched to a gene. The CDR3 runs 15 residues. Germline V gene data show CDR1 as SNHLY and CDR2 as FYNNEI. The CDR3 bases are TGTGCCAGCAGTGAAGTGAGGGGACAGGGGACTGAAGCTTTCTTT. Its protein product is CASSEVRGQGTEAFF.

The chain combines TRBV10-3 with TRBJ2-3; D is undetermined. Trimming took 10 bases from V and 0 from J, leaving 11 bases between them. CDR1 and CDR2 from the germline V gene are ENHRY and SYGVKD. The CDR3 totals 13 residues. CDR3 bases: TGTGCCACCAGCCCGGAGAGCACAGATACGCAGTATTTT. Translated, it gives CATSPESTDTQYF.

This clone was seen a handful of times. The chain carries TRBV19 and TRBJ2-2; TRBD2 is a possible D gene (5 bases). Germline values: CDR1 LNHDA, CDR2 SQIVND (reference sequence). This CDR3 is 15 amino acids long. V was cut by 5 bases and J by 3 bases, with 13 bases left in between. Here the CDR3 reads CASSRPGLDTGELFF. In DNA form, the CDR3 reads TGTGCCAGTAGTCGCCCGGGGTTAGACACCGGGGAGCTGTTTTTT.

The chain has TRBV28 and TRBJ2-5; TRBD1 agrees at 9 bases. The V and J ends lost 4 bases and 2 bases, in that order; junction bases with no gene match: 8. The CDR3 has 16 residues. Germline CDR1 is MDHEN and CDR2 is SYDVKM. The DNA of the CDR3 is TGTGCCAGCAGTTCCGTTGCTGGGACAGGGCAAGAGACCCAGTACTTC. As protein: CASSSVAGTGQETQYF. The variable domain in full, with the rest retrieved from reference TRBV28 and TRBJ2-5, is DVKVTQSSRYLVKRTGEKVFLECVQDMDHENMFWYRQDPGLGLRLIYFSYDVKMKEKGDIPEGYSVSREKKERFSLILESASTNQTSMYLCASSSVAGTGQETQYFGPGTRLLVL.

V usage is TRBV5-1 and J usage is TRBJ2-7; possibly TRBD1 for D (6 bases). The CDR3 extends over 14 amino acids. V gave up 4 bases and J gave up 7 bases, with 18 bases separating them. Germline lookup yields CDR1 SGHRS and CDR2 YFSETQ. Written as DNA, the CDR3 is TGCGCCAGCAGCCTCTTAGGGACATCCCAGGAGCAGTACTTC. Encoded protein: CASSLLGTSQEQYF.

This chain uses TRBV11-2 with TRBJ2-7; D is unresolved. This CDR3 has 14 residues. V shed 0 bases and J shed 1 base, with 7 bases lying between them. CDR1 and CDR2 from the germline V gene are SGHAT and FQNNGV. CDR3: CASSLEIQSYEQYF. The DNA of the CDR3 is TGTGCCAGCAGCTTAGAGATCCAGTCCTACGAGCAGTACTTC. The variable domain in full, with the rest retrieved from reference TRBV11-2 and TRBJ2-7, is EAGVAQSPRYKIIEKRQSVAFWCNPISGHATLYWYQQILGQGPKLLIQFQNNGVVDDSQLPKDRFSAERLKGVDSTLKIQPAKLEDSAVYLCASSLEIQSYEQYFGPGTRLTVT.

The chain carries TRBV19 and TRBJ2-1; 9 bases line up with TRBD2. The CDR3 consists of 14 residues. J lost 7 bases, V lost 3 bases, and 4 bases had no gene match. Germline loops: CDR1 LNHDA, CDR2 SQIVND (reference sequence). The chain's CDR3 is CASSILAGRNEQFF. The CDR3 DNA sequence: TGTGCCAGTAGTATTCTAGCGGGGAGGAATGAGCAGTTCTTC.

The V gene is TRBV19, the J gene TRBJ2-1, with 15 bases aligning to TRBD2. J lost 0 bases, V lost 4 bases, and 7 bases had no gene match. From germline, CDR1 is LNHDA and CDR2 SQIVND (reference sequence). The CDR3 sequence is 19 residues long. The CDR3 region is CASSTGTSGGLSSYNEQFF. The CDR3 nucleotides read TGTGCCAGTAGTACAGGGACTAGCGGGGGGCTGAGCTCCTACAATGAGCAGTTCTTC.